This T cell receptor (beta chain) comes out of a study of blood T cell repertoires in COVID-19 (dated by TCRdb to the early 2020s). The study in broad terms: The collaborator samples originated in the United States, Italy and Spain and spanned the acute and convalescent phases of COVID-19. The material from the prospective study consisted of cDNA or gDNA derived from T cells, B-cell-depleted T cells, or PBMCs. Samples were obtained from the ongoing ImmuneRACE study (first 160 participants) and from 1,254 subjects provided by 6 global collaborators. The dataset comprised deeply sampled blood TCRbeta repertoires from subjects exposed to, actively infected with, or recovered from COVID-19. Where available, HLA class I and class II types were taken from metadata supplied by the sample provider and were not determined by assay-based typing. A de-identified subject ID, COVID-19 status, age in years and sex were almost always included in the sample metadata. The repertoires were released in a freely available public database intended as a resource for research on the immune response to SARS-CoV-2. Broader findings and caveats from the paper: How much clinical and demographic metadata was included differed by source and by participant, and the metadata was provided uncurated.

Whole blood was collected in K2EDTA tubes by collaborating institutions according to the institutions' own protocols. For TCRbeta analysis, collaborators shipped samples in one of three forms: frozen whole blood, isolated PBMCs, or DNA extracted from either of those sample types. The germline V gene (reference sequence) supplies CDR1 SEHNR and CDR2 FQNEAQ. V loses 3 bases of germline sequence and J loses 3 bases, and the interval between the two ends is 9 bases. From the cysteine up to the phenylalanine, the CDR3 has a length of 13 residues. Only CDR3 DNA is held: 39 bases, read in frame from base 1. TCRbeta CDR3 regions were amplified from genomic DNA using the immunoSEQ Assay, a bias-controlled multiplex PCR. In the paper's pipeline: Within the assay, amplification of reference gene primers was used to estimate how many nucleated cells each sample contained. To quantify the absolute abundance of each unique TCRbeta CDR3 rearrangement, sequence reads were collapsed and filtered. For each sample, productive Simpson clonality was calculated as the square root of Simpson's diversity index across productive rearrangements. TCRdb obtained this table from immuneACCESS and retained in-frame rearrangements with V and J assigned. These tables miss some clones; where compared with another copy, unresolved V genes account for less than half of the shortfall, and the remainder is unexplained. V and J calls and clone size follow that table, whereas D and trimming were derived from the DNA. The sample data list over 100,000 clones, and about 89% of these were observed just once. The ten largest clones represent 5% to 6.5% of the sample.

This clone was seen more than once but under ten times. Its binding antigen is unknown. No qualities accompany the bases; no much larger clone lies one base away. The sequenced sample consisted of peripheral blood. The V gene is TRBV7-9 and the J gene is TRBJ2-7; tentative D gene TRBD2, with 6 bases matching. The clonotype was recovered from a human donor in a cohort sampled during active COVID-19. CDR3 region: CASSLTSYYEQYF. The DNA sequence reads TGTGCCAGCAGCTTGACTAGTTACTACGAGCAGTACTTC. With all but the CDR3 taken from the reference TRBV7-9 and TRBJ2-7 genes, the full variable domain is: DTGVSQNPRHKITKRGQNVTFRCDPISEHNRLYWYRQTLGQGPEFLTYFQNEAQLEKSRLLSDRFSAERPKGSFSTLEIQRTEQGDSAMYLCASSLTSYYEQYFGPGTRLTVT.